These 29 T cell receptor beta chains were all obtained from the same sample, sequenced in a study of control samples from healthy donors and cancer patients. Measured with immunoSEQ multiplex PCR; TCRdb has only the in-frame clones, and not every one. The profile shows tens of thousands of clones, roughly 87% of them singletons. The sequenced sample was blood. These receptors all come from a woman aged 45-60 years in good health.

The V gene is TRBV28, the J gene TRBJ1-2; the D gene is possibly TRBD1 (5 bases). Trimming stripped 6 bases from V and 8 bases from J, with 16 bases between. This CDR3 has 13 residues. Per the germline V gene, CDR1 is MDHEN and CDR2 is SYDVKM. The CDR3 loop reads CASRQLGGRGYTF. Written as DNA, the CDR3 is TGTGCCAGCAGGCAACTGGGGGGGAGAGGCTACACCTTC.

CDR3 nucleotides: TGTGCCAGCAGCCAGGGCCAGGGGGTATGGCAGCCCCAGCATTTT. It yields the protein CASSQGQGVWQPQHF. V and J are TRBV3-1 (or the pseudogene TRBV3-2) and TRBJ1-5; 7 positions match TRBD1. V gave up 3 bases and J gave up 7 bases; unmatched junction bases: 9. Germline V gives CDR1 LGHDT, CDR2 YNNKEL (reference sequence). This CDR3 has 15 amino acids.

The chain joins TRBV5-1 to TRBJ1-1; D is ambiguous. The length of the CDR3 is 15 residues. V lost 0 bases, J lost 1 base, and 10 bases lay in between. Germline CDR1 reads SGHRS; CDR2 reads YFSETQ. The DNA for the CDR3 is TGCGCCAGCAGCTTGGAAAGGAGCAGGAACACTGAAGCTTTCTTT. The encoded protein is CASSLERSRNTEAFF.

This sequence joins TRBV14 and TRBJ2-1; 7 bases are shared with TRBD1. Trimming took 5 bases from V and 2 from J; bases not matched to a gene: 6. The CDR3 length is 15 residues. Germline V CDR1 and CDR2: SGHDN, FVKESK. CDR3 region: CASSSDRRPYNEQFF. The CDR3 DNA is TGTGCCAGCAGCTCGGACAGGAGACCCTACAATGAGCAGTTCTTC.

The rearrangement links TRBV19 to TRBJ1-6; perhaps TRBD1 as D (6 bases). CDR1 and CDR2 from the germline V gene are LNHDA and SQIVND (reference sequence). Trimming removed 4 bases at V and 10 bases at J, with 14 bases between. This CDR3 is 14 amino acids long. The CDR3 loop is CASSTRGRESPLHF. The CDR3 nucleotides are TGTGCCAGTAGTACCAGGGGACGGGAGTCACCCCTCCACTTT. Full variable domain (remainder filled in from reference TRBV19 and TRBJ1-6): DGGITQSPKYLFRKEGQNVTLSCEQNLNHDAMYWYRQDPGQGLRLIYYSQIVNDFQKGDIAEGYSVSREKKESFPLTVTSAQKNPTAFYLCASSTRGRESPLHFGNGTRLTVT.

The chain uses TRBV7-9 and TRBJ2-7; 7 positions agree with TRBD1. The CDR3 loop spans 16 amino acids. Unmatched junction bases numbered 12, after V lost 6 bases and J lost 1 base. Germline CDR1 reads SEHNR; CDR2 reads FQNEAQ (reference sequence). CDR3 in DNA: TGTGCCAGCAGTCCACGGGCTGACAGGGTGTCCTACGAGCAGTACTTC. It codes for CASSPRADRVSYEQYF.

The J gene is TRBJ2-7, the V gene TRBV30, with 9 nucleotides matching TRBD2. Germline CDR1 GTSNPN, CDR2 SVGIG (reference sequence). The V segment lost 1 base and the J segment 6 bases; nucleotides outside the gene matches: 7. CDR3 length equals 14 residues. Here the CDR3 DNA reads TGTGCCTGGAGTGGGGTAGCGGGAGTGGGCGAGCAGTACTTC. As protein: CAWSGVAGVGEQYF.

CDR3 bases: TGTGCCAGCAGCCCAGGGACCGGGGCCAACGTCCTGACTTTC. It encodes CASSPGTGANVLTF. J is TRBJ2-6 and V is TRBV5-4, with D perhaps given as TRBD1 or TRBD2 (5 bases each). The CDR3 totals 14 residues. Germline-derived CDR1 and CDR2 are SGHNT and YYREEE (reference sequence). Trimming took off 4 bases at V and 4 bases at J, with 9 bases between the two ends.

The CDR3 sequence: CASSSLRTDTQYF. Written as DNA, the CDR3 is TGTGCCAGCAGCTCTTTAAGGACAGATACGCAGTATTTT. The rearrangement links TRBV7-9 to TRBJ2-3; D is ambiguous. Deletions cut 4 bases from V and 3 bases from J, with 8 bases between. The CDR3 consists of 13 residues. CDR1 SEHNR and CDR2 FQNEAQ come from the germline V gene (reference sequence).

J is TRBJ2-4 and V is TRBV6-4; D unresolved. This CDR3 spans 16 amino acids. The V gene's germline CDR1 is MRHNA and CDR2 SNTAGT. Between the trimmed V and J ends, which lost 5 bases and 1 base, there was a span of 15 bases. The CDR3 sequence is CASSPQAAGAKNIQYF. The CDR3 region has the DNA TGTGCCAGCAGTCCCCAGGCGGCCGGGGCCAAAAACATTCAGTACTTC.

The chain combines TRBV6-6 with TRBJ1-4; 7 bases are shared with TRBD1. This CDR3 has 15 residues. V lost 9 bases, J lost 8 bases, and 15 bases stayed unmatched. The germline CDR1 and CDR2 sequences are MNHNY and SVGAGI (reference sequence). The DNA of the CDR3 is TGTGCCAGTAGAGATGAGTGGGCAGGGGGGGAAAAACTGTTTTTT. Encoded protein: CASRDEWAGGEKLFF.

This clone was seen only once. The chain combines TRBV15 with TRBJ1-5; 7 bases are a match to TRBD1. Germline V CDR1 and CDR2: LNHNV, YYDKDF (reference sequence). V was clipped by 4 bases and J by 7 bases; unmatched bases: 7. There are 14 residues in the CDR3. DNA for the CDR3: TGTGCCACCAGCAATAGACAGGGAGGACAGCCCCAGCATTTT. This gives the protein CATSNRQGGQPQHF.

The V call is TRBV9, the J call TRBJ2-5, with D perhaps matching TRBD2 (6 bases). Germline V gives CDR1 SGDLS, CDR2 YYNGEE. The CDR3 consists of 16 residues. Between the trimmed V and J ends, which lost 0 bases and 1 base, there was a span of 13 bases. This CDR3 reads CASSVEAGLRQETQYF. In nucleotides, the CDR3 is TGTGCCAGCAGCGTAGAAGCTGGACTACGCCAAGAGACCCAGTACTTC. Using reference TRBV9 and TRBJ2-5 for the parts outside the CDR3, the full variable domain is DSGVTQTPKHLITATGQRVTLRCSPRSGDLSVYWYQQSLDQGLQFLIQYYNGEERAKGNILERFSAQQFPDLHSELNLSSLELGDSALYFCASSVEAGLRQETQYFGPGTRLLVL.

The chain joins TRBV7-3 to TRBJ2-1, with 9 bases lining up with TRBD1. Germline trimming cut 1 base from V and 2 bases from J; bases unmatched to any gene: 9. The CDR3 is 18 residues long. The germline V gene has CDR1 SGHTA and CDR2 FQGTGA. DNA of the CDR3: TGTGCCAGCAGCTTAAAGGGTAGACAGGGGGTGGCCTACAATGAGCAGTTCTTC. It translates to CASSLKGRQGVAYNEQFF.

This clone showed up just once. The V gene is TRBV18, the J gene TRBJ2-3; D call uncertain. Germline CDR1 is KGHSH and CDR2 is LQKENI. This CDR3 spans 11 amino acids. Trimming removed 5 bases from V and 7 bases from J, with 7 bases in between. The CDR3 sequence: CASSSENTQYF. DNA for the CDR3: TGTGCCAGCTCAAGTGAGAATACGCAGTATTTT.

The chain has TRBV5-4 and TRBJ2-5; perhaps TRBD2 as D (5 bases). Trimming shortened V by 4 bases and J by 7 bases, and 11 bases separated the two germline ends. Germline V gene data show CDR1 as SGHNT and CDR2 as YYREEE (reference sequence). CDR3 length equals 12 residues. This chain's CDR3 is CASSVPAGTQYF. For the CDR3, the DNA is TGTGCCAGCAGCGTCCCGGCGGGGACCCAGTACTTC.

This chain joins TRBV27 and TRBJ2-7, with 10 nucleotides matching TRBD2. The CDR3 is made up of 15 amino acids. Trimming took 7 bases from V and 4 from J; bases not matched to a gene: 10. Looked up from germline, CDR1 is MNHEY and CDR2 is SMNVEV (reference sequence). The DNA of the CDR3 is TGTGCCAGCACCTCTTCGGCTAGCGGGAGTTACGAGCAGTACTTC. Residues: CASTSSASGSYEQYF.

The gene calls are TRBV6-5 and TRBJ1-2; D perhaps matches TRBD1 (5 bases). Trimming removed 0 bases from V and 5 bases from J, with 13 bases in between. Germline V gives CDR1 MNHEY, CDR2 SVGAGI. The CDR3 covers 15 residues. As DNA, the CDR3 is TGTGCCAGCAGTTACTCAGGTGAAGGGGCGTATGGCTACACCTTC. Protein sequence: CASSYSGEGAYGYTF.

The gene calls are TRBV30 and TRBJ1-1; 8 bases are a match to TRBD1. In germline, CDR1 is GTSNPN, CDR2 SVGIG (reference sequence). The trim removed 2 bases at V and 7 bases at J, leaving 9 bases unmatched. The CDR3 length is 14 residues. CDR3 nucleotides: TGTGCCTGGAGTCAGGGGGCTGGTTTTAATGAAGCTTTCTTT. It specifies CAWSQGAGFNEAFF.

The V gene is TRBV14, the J gene TRBJ1-1; D uncertain. The germline CDR1 and CDR2 sequences are SGHDN and FVKESK. V lost 4 bases to trimming and J lost 2 bases, with 11 bases between them. This CDR3 contains 14 residues. The DNA for the CDR3 is TGTGCCAGCAGCCGCACGGGGAAAAACACTGAAGCTTTCTTT. Translated: CASSRTGKNTEAFF.

This chain links TRBV11-2 with TRBJ2-7, with a weak D call TRBD1 (6 bases). Trimming shortened V by 3 bases and J by 2 bases, and 11 bases separated the two germline ends. The CDR3 has 14 residues. The V gene's germline CDR1 is SGHAT and CDR2 FQNNGV. The DNA of the CDR3 is TGTGCCAGCAGCTTTATGGACAGCACCTACGAGCAGTACTTC. It encodes CASSFMDSTYEQYF. Full variable domain (rest looked up from reference TRBV11-2 and TRBJ2-7): EAGVAQSPRYKIIEKRQSVAFWCNPISGHATLYWYQQILGQGPKLLIQFQNNGVVDDSQLPKDRFSAERLKGVDSTLKIQPAKLEDSAVYLCASSFMDSTYEQYFGPGTRLTVT.

This clone was observed once. The junction shows a germline mismatch at one end, possibly a read error. The V gene is TRBV7-7, the J gene TRBJ2-5, with D possibly TRBD1 on 6 matching bases. CDR1 is SSHAT, CDR2 FNYEAQ, per germline (reference sequence). The CDR3 is made up of 18 amino acids. The CDR3 protein is CASSAVTHIRGPQETQYF. Written as DNA, the CDR3 is TGTGCTAGCAGTGCAGTTACGCACATCAGGGGCCCCCAAGAGACCCAGTACTTC.

The J gene is TRBJ2-2, the V gene TRBV5-1, with TRBD1 as a possible D gene (5 bases). Trimming removed 1 base from V and 8 bases from J, with 18 bases in between. This CDR3 has 16 amino acids. Germline assignment: CDR1 SGHRS and CDR2 YFSETQ. CDR3 coding DNA: TGCGCCAGCAGCTTGAATAGGACACGTTCGTTAGGGGAGCTGTTTTTT. It yields the protein CASSLNRTRSLGELFF.

The chain joins TRBV24-1 to TRBJ1-2; D unresolved. The V gene's germline CDR1 is KGHDR and CDR2 SFDVKD. V lost 3 bases, J lost 0 bases, and 10 bases lay in between. The CDR3 extends over 15 amino acids. The CDR3 is CATSDTWNPNYGYTF. As DNA, the CDR3 is TGTGCCACCAGTGATACCTGGAATCCTAACTATGGCTACACCTTC.

This chain joins TRBV28 and TRBJ1-2; D unresolved. Germline lookup yields CDR1 MDHEN and CDR2 SYDVKM. The length of the CDR3 is 16 residues. Trimming removed 8 bases from V and 4 bases from J, with 23 bases in between. This CDR3 reads CASRRPRTLPSYGYTF. The DNA of the CDR3 is TGTGCCAGCCGTCGGCCGAGGACCCTACCTTCCTATGGCTACACCTTC.

The chain is built from TRBV15 and TRBJ2-7, with D unresolved. There are 15 residues in the CDR3. V was shortened by 0 bases and J by 0 bases, with 9 bases between the two germline ends. Germline V gives CDR1 LNHNV, CDR2 YYDKDF (reference sequence). CDR3 DNA sequence: TGTGCCACCAGCAGAGATCTTGGCAGCTCCTACGAGCAGTACTTC. Its protein product is CATSRDLGSSYEQYF.

The rearrangement links TRBV5-1 to TRBJ2-7; 9 positions match TRBD2. Trimming cost V 0 bases and J 5 bases; bases outside gene matches: 6. The CDR3 consists of 15 residues. Germline V gene sequence: CDR1 SGHRS, CDR2 YFSETQ. This CDR3 reads CASSLASSGTDEQYF. For the CDR3, the DNA is TGCGCCAGCAGCTTGGCTTCTAGCGGGACTGACGAGCAGTACTTC.

This clone was counted a single time. V usage is TRBV5-1 and J usage is TRBJ1-5; D is possibly TRBD1 (5 bases). The length of the CDR3 is 15 residues. With 5 bases removed from V and 3 bases from J, the gap between germline ends came to 15 bases. CDR1 and CDR2 (germline): SGHRS, YFSETQ. CDR3 sequence reads: CASSLAGQNNQPQHF. In nucleotides, the CDR3 is TGCGCCAGCAGTCTCGCAGGGCAGAACAATCAGCCCCAGCATTTT. Full variable domain (rest looked up from reference TRBV5-1 and TRBJ1-5): KAGVTQTPRYLIKTRGQQVTLSCSPISGHRSVSWYQQTPGQGLQFLFEYFSETQRNKGNFPGRFSGRQFSNSRSEMNVSTLELGDSALYLCASSLAGQNNQPQHFGDGTRLSIL.

The rearrangement links TRBV6-5 to TRBJ1-2; no firm D call. Trimming took 7 bases from V and 7 from J, leaving 19 bases between them. Germline CDR1 is MNHEY and CDR2 is SVGAGI. The CDR3 contains 14 residues. Here the CDR3 DNA reads TGTGCCAGCACCCCCACCGCTCACGACGGTGGCTACACCTTC. Protein sequence: CASTPTAHDGGYTF.